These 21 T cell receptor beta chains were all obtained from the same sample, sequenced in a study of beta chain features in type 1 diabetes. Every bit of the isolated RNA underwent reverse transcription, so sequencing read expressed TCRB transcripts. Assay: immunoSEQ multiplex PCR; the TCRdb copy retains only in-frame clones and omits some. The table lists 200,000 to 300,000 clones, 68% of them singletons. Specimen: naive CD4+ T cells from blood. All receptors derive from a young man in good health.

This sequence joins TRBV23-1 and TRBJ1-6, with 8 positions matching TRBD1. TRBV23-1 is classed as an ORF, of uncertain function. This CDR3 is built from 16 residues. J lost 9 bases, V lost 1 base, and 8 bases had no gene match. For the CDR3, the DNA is TGCGCCAGCAGTCAATTCGACAGGGGAGTTAGTTCACCCCTCCACTTT. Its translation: CASSQFDRGVSSPLHF.

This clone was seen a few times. CDR3 DNA: TGTGCCTGGAGTAGAGTGGGACCCACAGATACGCAGTATTTT. This gives the protein CAWSRVGPTDTQYF. The chain couples TRBV30 to TRBJ2-3; tentatively, D is TRBD1 or TRBD2 (5 bases each). The germline V gene has CDR1 GTSNPN and CDR2 SVGIG (reference sequence). V dropped 2 bases and J dropped 2 bases, with 11 bases sitting between them. This CDR3 has 14 residues.

CDR3 sequence: CSVDSGGADEQYF. DNA of the CDR3: TGCAGCGTTGACAGCGGGGGGGCTGACGAGCAGTACTTC. V usage is TRBV29-1 and J usage is TRBJ2-7; 10 bases are a match to TRBD2. V trimming: 3 bases; J trimming: 5 bases; junction bases outside the gene matches: 4. The V gene's germline CDR1 is SQVTM and CDR2 ANQGSEA. The CDR3 contains 13 residues.

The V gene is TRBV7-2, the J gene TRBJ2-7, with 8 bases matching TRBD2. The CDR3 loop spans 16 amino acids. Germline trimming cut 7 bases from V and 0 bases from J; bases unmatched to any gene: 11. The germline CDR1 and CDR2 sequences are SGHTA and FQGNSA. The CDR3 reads CASTLAGTSHSYEQYF. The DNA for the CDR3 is TGTGCCAGCACCCTCGCCGGGACTAGTCACTCCTACGAGCAGTACTTC.

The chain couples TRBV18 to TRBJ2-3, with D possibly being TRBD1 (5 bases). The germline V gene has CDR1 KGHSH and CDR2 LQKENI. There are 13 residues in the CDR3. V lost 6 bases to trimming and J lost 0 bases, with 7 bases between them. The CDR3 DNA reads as TGTGCCAGCTCCAGGGCGAGCACAGATACGCAGTATTTT. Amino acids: CASSRASTDTQYF.

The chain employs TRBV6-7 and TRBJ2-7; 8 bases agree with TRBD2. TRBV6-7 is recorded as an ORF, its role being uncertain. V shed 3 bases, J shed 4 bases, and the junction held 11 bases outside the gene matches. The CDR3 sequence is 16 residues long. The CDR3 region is CASSYVSVAGLYEQYF. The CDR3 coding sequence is TGTGCCAGCAGTTATGTGTCGGTAGCGGGATTGTACGAGCAGTACTTC.

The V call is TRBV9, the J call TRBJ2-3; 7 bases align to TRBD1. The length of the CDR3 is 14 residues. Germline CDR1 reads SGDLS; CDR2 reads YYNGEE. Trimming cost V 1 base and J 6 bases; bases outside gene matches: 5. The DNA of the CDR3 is TGTGCCAGCAGCGTAACACAGGGGCCTGATACGCAGTATTTT. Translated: CASSVTQGPDTQYF.

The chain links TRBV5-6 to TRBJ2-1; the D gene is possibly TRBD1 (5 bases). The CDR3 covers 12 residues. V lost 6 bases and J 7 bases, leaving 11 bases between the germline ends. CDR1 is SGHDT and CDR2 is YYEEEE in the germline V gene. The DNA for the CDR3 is TGTGCCAGCACCTGGGGCAATAATGAGCAGTTCTTC. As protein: CASTWGNNEQFF.

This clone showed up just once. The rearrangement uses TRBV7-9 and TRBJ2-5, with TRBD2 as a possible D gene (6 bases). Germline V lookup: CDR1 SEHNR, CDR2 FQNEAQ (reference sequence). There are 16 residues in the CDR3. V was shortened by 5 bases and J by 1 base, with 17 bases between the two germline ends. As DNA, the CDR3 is TGTGCCAGCAGCCCCCAGCGGAGGGGACTCCAAGAGACCCAGTACTTC. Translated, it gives CASSPQRRGLQETQYF.

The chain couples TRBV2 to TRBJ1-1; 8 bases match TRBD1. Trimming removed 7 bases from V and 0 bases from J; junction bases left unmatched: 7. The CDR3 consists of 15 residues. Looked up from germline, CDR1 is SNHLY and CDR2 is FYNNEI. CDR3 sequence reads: CASKGQDGMNTEAFF. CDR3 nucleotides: TGTGCCAGCAAGGGACAGGACGGAATGAACACTGAAGCTTTCTTT.

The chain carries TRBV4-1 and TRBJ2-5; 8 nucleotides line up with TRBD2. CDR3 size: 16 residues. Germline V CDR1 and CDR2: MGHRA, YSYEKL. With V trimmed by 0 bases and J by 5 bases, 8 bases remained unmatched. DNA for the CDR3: TGCGCCAGCAGCCAAGATAGTAGCGGGACTATGGAGACCCAGTACTTC. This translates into CASSQDSSGTMETQYF.

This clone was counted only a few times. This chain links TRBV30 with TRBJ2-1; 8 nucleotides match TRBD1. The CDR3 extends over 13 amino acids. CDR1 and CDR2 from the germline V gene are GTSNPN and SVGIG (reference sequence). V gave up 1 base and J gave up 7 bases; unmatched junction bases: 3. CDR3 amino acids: CAWSGTGSNEQFF. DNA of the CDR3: TGTGCCTGGAGTGGGACAGGGTCAAATGAGCAGTTCTTC.

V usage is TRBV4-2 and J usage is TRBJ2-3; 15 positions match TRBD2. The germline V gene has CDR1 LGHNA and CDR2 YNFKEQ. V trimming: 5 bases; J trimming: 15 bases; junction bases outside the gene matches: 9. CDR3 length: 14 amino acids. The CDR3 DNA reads TGTGCCAGCAGCGATGGGACTAGCGGGGGGAACCAATATTTT. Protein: CASSDGTSGGNQYF.

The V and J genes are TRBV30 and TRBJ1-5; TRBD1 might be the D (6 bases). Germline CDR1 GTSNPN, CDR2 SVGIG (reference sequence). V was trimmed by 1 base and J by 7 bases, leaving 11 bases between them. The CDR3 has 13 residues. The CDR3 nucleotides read TGTGCCTGGAGTGAGTACAGGGCCCAGCCCCAGCATTTT. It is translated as CAWSEYRAQPQHF.

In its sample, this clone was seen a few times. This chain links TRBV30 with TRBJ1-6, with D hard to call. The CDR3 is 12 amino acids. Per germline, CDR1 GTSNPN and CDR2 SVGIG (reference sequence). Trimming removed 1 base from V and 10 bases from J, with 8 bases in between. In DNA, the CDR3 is TGTGCCTGGAGTGCGTGGGGATCACCCCTCCACTTT. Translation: CAWSAWGSPLHF.

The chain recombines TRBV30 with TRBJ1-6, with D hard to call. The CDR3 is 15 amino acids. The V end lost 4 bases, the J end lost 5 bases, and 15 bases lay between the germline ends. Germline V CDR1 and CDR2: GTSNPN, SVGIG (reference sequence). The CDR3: CAWTASWIDNSPLHF. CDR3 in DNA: TGTGCCTGGACCGCGTCCTGGATCGATAATTCACCCCTCCACTTT.

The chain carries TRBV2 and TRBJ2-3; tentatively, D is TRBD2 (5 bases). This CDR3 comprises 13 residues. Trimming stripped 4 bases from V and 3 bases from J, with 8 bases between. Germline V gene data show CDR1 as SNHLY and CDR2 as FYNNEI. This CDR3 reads CASSAWTTDTQYF. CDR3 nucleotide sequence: TGTGCCAGCAGTGCTTGGACTACAGATACGCAGTATTTT.

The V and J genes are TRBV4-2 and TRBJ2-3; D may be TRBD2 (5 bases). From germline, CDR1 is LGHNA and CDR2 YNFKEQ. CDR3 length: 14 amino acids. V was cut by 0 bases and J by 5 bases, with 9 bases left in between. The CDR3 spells CASSQDEGEDTQYF. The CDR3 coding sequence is TGTGCCAGCAGCCAAGATGAGGGTGAAGATACGCAGTATTTT.

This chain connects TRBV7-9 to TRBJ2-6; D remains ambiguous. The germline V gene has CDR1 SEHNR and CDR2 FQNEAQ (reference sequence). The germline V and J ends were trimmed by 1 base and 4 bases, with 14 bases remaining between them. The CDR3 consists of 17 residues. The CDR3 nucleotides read TGTGCCAGCAGCTTAGTACCCAGCGTCGGCGGGGCCAACGTCCTGACTTTC. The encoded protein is CASSLVPSVGGANVLTF.

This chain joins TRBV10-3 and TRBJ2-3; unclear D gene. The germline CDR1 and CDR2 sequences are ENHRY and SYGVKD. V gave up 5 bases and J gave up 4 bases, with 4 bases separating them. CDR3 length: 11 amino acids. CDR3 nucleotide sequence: TGTGCCATCAGTACTTCAGATACGCAGTATTTT. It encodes CAISTSDTQYF.

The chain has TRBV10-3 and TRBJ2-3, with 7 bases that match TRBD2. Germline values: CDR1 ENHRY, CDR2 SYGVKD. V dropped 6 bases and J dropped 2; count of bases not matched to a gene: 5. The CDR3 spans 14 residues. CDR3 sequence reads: CAIRGDYVTDTQYF. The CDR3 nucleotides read TGTGCCATCAGGGGGGACTATGTCACAGATACGCAGTATTTT.